One and the same sample provided the 12 T cell receptor beta chains below, sequenced in a study of Graves' ophthalmopathy and Graves' hyperthyroidism. Beta-chain TCR CDR3 regions were amplified from RNA transcripts. Second-round multiplex PCR came after first-round RT-PCR with HTBI primers. Each CDR3 protein is one row after TCRdb ran MiXCR on the multiplex PCR reads. This sample has roughly 1.1 million distinct CDR3 sequences, with 35% to 45% found just once. The sample comprised peripheral blood or thyroid tissue (not recorded which). These receptors all come from an adult man with Graves' hyperthyroidism.

This clonotype was recorded at least ten times. The CDR3 nucleotides read TGCGCCAGCAGTGAGTCTGACTCGTACGAGCAGTACTTC. This sequence encodes CASSESDSYEQYF. This chain connects TRBV10-2 to TRBJ2-7; no clear D gene. This CDR3 spans 13 amino acids. Trimming removed 0 bases at V and 4 bases at J, with 7 bases between. In germline, CDR1 is WSHSY, CDR2 SAAADI.

This sequence joins TRBV20-1 and TRBJ2-5; D unclear. This CDR3 has 13 residues. The V and J ends lost 6 bases and 3 bases respectively, with 14 bases between them. The germline gives CDR1 DFQATT, CDR2 SNEGSKA (reference sequence). The CDR3 protein is CSAPPSVEETQYF. In DNA form, the CDR3 reads TGCAGTGCCCCACCCAGCGTAGAAGAGACCCAGTACTTC.

The chain links TRBV30 to TRBJ2-2; D is unclear. The CDR3 totals 12 residues. From germline, CDR1 is GTSNPN and CDR2 SVGIG (reference sequence). V was shortened by 0 bases and J by 7 bases, with 6 bases between the two germline ends. The CDR3 DNA follows: TGTGCCTGGAGTGTTAACGTCGGGGAGCTGTTTTTT. It yields the protein CAWSVNVGELFF.

This clonotype showed up many times. This chain joins TRBV6-6 and TRBJ1-6; tentative D call: TRBD1 (6 bases). The V end lost 0 bases, the J end lost 6 bases, and 15 bases lay between the germline ends. This CDR3 contains 17 residues. From germline, CDR1 is MNHNY and CDR2 SVGAGI (reference sequence). The CDR3 coding sequence is TGTGCCAGCAGTTACTCAATCCCTTGGGGGGCTAATTCACCCCTCCACTTT. It specifies CASSYSIPWGANSPLHF.

Of note for this clonotype: The germline gene is not matched at one end of the junction; a read error may be the cause. CDR3 residues: CASSGPTQGGSGRGSYEQYF. The CDR3 nucleotides read TGTGCCAGCAGTGGTCCCACACAGGGGGGCAGCGGGAGGGGATCCTACGAGCAGTACTTC. J is TRBJ2-5 and V is TRBV10-3; TRBD2 matches 10 bases. The J call is uncertain, as TRBJ2-7 better fits the DNA end. The CDR3 contains 20 residues. Germline CDR1 and CDR2: ENHRY and SYGVKD.

This clonotype showed up just a few times. The rearrangement links TRBV10-2 to TRBJ1-5; D uncertain. The CDR3 is made up of 15 amino acids. Germline-derived CDR1 and CDR2 are WSHSY and SAAADI. The ends were cut back, 7 bases at V and 0 bases at J, with 13 bases in the middle. The CDR3 nucleotides are TGCGCCAGCAAGGGTGGAGGGAATAGCAATCAGCCCCAGCATTTT. Translation gives CASKGGGNSNQPQHF.

Details on this clonotype: This likely comes from a read error, as the CDR3 has no conserved phenylalanine or tryptophan at its end. The gene calls are TRBV7-2 and TRBJ1-6; D remains ambiguous. The V end lost 6 bases, the J end lost 11 bases, and 20 bases lay between the germline ends. The CDR3 sequence is 15 residues long. CDR1 is SGHTA and CDR2 is FQGNSA in the germline V gene. This CDR3 is CASRTGPEPAAPLHS. Here the CDR3 DNA reads TGTGCCAGCAGAACCGGCCCGGAGCCTGCTGCACCCCTCCACTCT.

The chain is built from TRBV2 and TRBJ2-5; maybe TRBD1 (5 bases). CDR1 and CDR2 from the germline V gene are SNHLY and FYNNEI. The ends were cut back, 5 bases at V and 9 bases at J, with 16 bases in the middle. The CDR3 loop spans 13 amino acids. The CDR3 sequence: CASSQGGNQPQYF. In DNA form, the CDR3 reads TGTGCCAGCAGTCAGGGTGGCAATCAGCCCCAGTACTTC.

In the case of this clonotype: Because the CDR3 is missing its conserved closing phenylalanine or tryptophan, this is likely a read error. Because the CDR3's place on the DNA is in doubt, the DNA is left out and the CDR3 is given as listed by TCRdb. This chain links TRBV20-1 with TRBJ1-4; the tabulated D call, TRBD1, remains unverified against the DNA. Counting both end residues, the CDR3 totals 12 amino acids. The germline CDR1 and CDR2 sequences are DFQATT and SNEGSKA (reference sequence). The chain's CDR3 is CSARDGTVTALI.

V and J are TRBV10-2 and TRBJ2-7; TRBD1 matches at 11 bases. The J segment lost 3 bases and the V segment lost 10 bases, leaving 20 bases of the junction unmatched. CDR1 and CDR2 (germline): WSHSY, SAAADI. The CDR3 extends over 18 amino acids. The CDR3 is CANSQGGTGGVDRYEQYF. The CDR3, as DNA: TGCGCCAACAGCCAAGGTGGGACAGGGGGAGTAGATCGCTACGAGCAGTACTTC.

This clonotype was detected ten times or more. The J gene is TRBJ1-3, the V gene TRBV5-1; no definite D call. Trimming shortened V by 2 bases and J by 0 bases, and 6 bases separated the two germline ends. CDR1 and CDR2 (germline): SGHRS, YFSETQ. CDR3 size: 14 residues. CDR3 DNA sequence: TGCGCCAGCAGCTTTTCCAGCTCTGGAAACACCATATATTTT. As protein: CASSFSSSGNTIYF.

This clonotype was counted ten times or more. Written as DNA, the CDR3 is TGCAGCGTTGTGGGCCCGGTGGGGAGCTACGAGCAGTACTTC. Translating it yields CSVVGPVGSYEQYF. The J gene is TRBJ2-7, the V gene TRBV29-1, with D possibly being TRBD2 (5 bases). The CDR3 has 14 residues. CDR1 and CDR2 (germline): SQVTM, ANQGSEA. Trimming removed 4 bases from V and 3 bases from J, with 16 bases in between.